This TCR beta chain appears in the sequencing data of a study of preoperative IRX-2 immunotherapy in early breast cancer. Data came from immunoSEQ multiplex PCR; TCRdb stores just in-frame clones and leaves some out. The sample lists tens of thousands of clones; nearly 95% were seen once. Specified treatment: preoperative locoregional IRX-2 cytokine immunotherapy. Preoperative locoregional IRX-2 cytokine immunotherapy was tested in the phase Ib source study. The TCR originated in a human donor with breast cancer. The sample here was taken from a patient treated with IRX-2 immunotherapy.

In nucleotides, the CDR3 is TGTGCCAGCAGCCCGGACGGACTATTCTATAGCAATCAGCCCCAGCATTTT. Its protein product is CASSPDGLFYSNQPQHF. This chain uses TRBV27 with TRBJ1-5; no reliable D call. Germline assignment: CDR1 MNHEY and CDR2 SMNVEV (reference sequence). This CDR3 region has 17 residues. V was pared by 6 bases and J by 0 bases, with 18 bases between.